Listed here are 6 T cell receptor beta chains from one sample, sequenced in a study of T-cell reconstitution after alpha-beta-depleted transplantation in children. Library preparation (for TCRbeta) was performed with unique molecular identifiers. TCRdb passed the PCR reads through MiXCR, listing each CDR3 protein once. The sample comprises almost 250,000 distinct CDR3 sequences, roughly 23% of which are singletons, and 2.6% rests with the top ten. The specimen was PBMCs, collected before TCRalphabeta/CD19-depleted stem cell transplant. The receptors derive from a girl aged 2 to 9 with Fanconi anemia, due to receive a stem cell transplant.

This clonotype was counted a single time. The chain joins TRBV20-1 to TRBJ2-7; D may be TRBD2 (5 bases). The V end was cut by 0 bases, the J end by 5 bases, with 11 bases between. The CDR3 totals 13 residues. The germline V gene has CDR1 DFQATT and CDR2 SNEGSKA (reference sequence). CDR3 DNA sequence: TGCAGTGCTAGAGAACGAACTAGGGACGAGCAGTACTTC. Its translation is CSARERTRDEQYF.

This clonotype occurred a few times. Since a much larger clone is just one base distant, this may be a read error. The chain is built from TRBV3-1 and TRBJ2-2, with D maybe TRBD2 (5 bases). This CDR3 region has 18 residues. V lost 7 bases to trimming and J lost 0 bases, with 21 bases between them. The germline CDR1 and CDR2 sequences are LGHDT and YNNKEL (reference sequence). CDR3 amino acids: CASTPTPAGAANTGELFF. DNA for the CDR3: TGTGCCAGCACCCCTACCCCCGCGGGCGCAGCGAACACCGGGGAGCTGTTTTTT.

The chain couples TRBV5-5 to TRBJ2-5; 12 bases are shared with TRBD2. The CDR3 is 15 residues long. Germline CDR1 is SGHKS and CDR2 is YYEKEE (reference sequence). V lost 4 bases to trimming and J lost 5 bases; unmatched junction nucleotides: 6. In DNA, the CDR3 is TGTGCCAGCAGCCCGCTAGCGGGAGGGCCGGAGACCCAGTACTTC. Its protein is CASSPLAGGPETQYF.

This clonotype was seen more than once but under ten times. The rearrangement joins TRBV25-1 to TRBJ1-1; 7 bases agree with TRBD1. The CDR3 has 15 amino acids. The germline V gene has CDR1 MGHDK and CDR2 SYGVNS. Unmatched junction bases numbered 11, after V lost 7 bases and J lost 3 bases. The CDR3: CASTTSGQVDTEAFF. The CDR3 nucleotides are TGTGCCAGCACCACAAGCGGACAGGTCGACACTGAAGCTTTCTTT.

In this sample, this clonotype turned up a few times. The chain carries TRBV12-3 or TRBV12-4 and TRBJ2-4; D possibly corresponds to TRBD2 (5 bases). CDR3 length: 15 residues. The ends were cut back, 4 bases at V and 1 base at J, with 11 bases in the middle. The CDR3 nucleotides read TGTGCCAGCAGTTCCTCGGACTCGGCCAAAAACATTCAGTACTTC. It specifies CASSSSDSAKNIQYF.

The chain employs TRBV21-1 and TRBJ1-2. TRBV21-1 is annotated as a pseudogene. CDR3 length: 16 residues. The CDR3 protein is CASSKACRRRNYGYTF. Here the CDR3 DNA reads TGTGCCAGCAGCAAAGCTTGTCGTCGGAGGAACTATGGCTACACCTTC.